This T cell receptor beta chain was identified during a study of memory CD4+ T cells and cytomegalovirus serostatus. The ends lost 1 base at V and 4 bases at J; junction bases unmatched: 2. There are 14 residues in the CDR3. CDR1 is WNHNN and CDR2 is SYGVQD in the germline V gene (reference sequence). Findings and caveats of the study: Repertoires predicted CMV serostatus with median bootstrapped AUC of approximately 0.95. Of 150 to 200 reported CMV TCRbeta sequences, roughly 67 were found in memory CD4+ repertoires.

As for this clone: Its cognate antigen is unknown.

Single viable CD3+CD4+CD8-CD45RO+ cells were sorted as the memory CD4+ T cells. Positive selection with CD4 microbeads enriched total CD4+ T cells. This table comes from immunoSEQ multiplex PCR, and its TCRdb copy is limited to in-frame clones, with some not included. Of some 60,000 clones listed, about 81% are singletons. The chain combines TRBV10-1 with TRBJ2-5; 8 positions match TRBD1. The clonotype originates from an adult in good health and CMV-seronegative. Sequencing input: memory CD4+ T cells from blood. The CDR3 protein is CASSEFGQGETQYF. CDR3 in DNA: TGCGCCAGCAGTGAGTTCGGACAGGGAGAGACCCAGTACTTC.